One sample yielded the 12 T cell receptor beta chains listed below, sequenced in a study of cytomegalovirus exposure and HLA in healthy donors. The protocol was immunoSEQ multiplex PCR, while the TCRdb copy is restricted to in-frame clones and leaves out a portion. The sample carries more than 130,000 clones, 70% to 90% recorded once. Sequencing was done on a sample of PBMCs. The receptors come from a woman under 30 in good health and CMV-seropositive.

The rearrangement uses TRBV5-6 and TRBJ2-5; tentatively, D is TRBD2 (6 bases). Per germline, CDR1 SGHDT and CDR2 YYEEEE. The CDR3 extends over 17 amino acids. Trimming pared 0 bases from V and 0 bases from J, leaving 15 bases between. The CDR3 nucleotides are TGTGCCAGCAGCTTGGCCGGGCGGGGCGTGTACCAAGAGACCCAGTACTTC. It specifies CASSLAGRGVYQETQYF.

This clone appeared once. This rearrangement joins TRBV30 to TRBJ1-1, with D possibly matching TRBD1 (5 bases). V dropped 2 bases and J dropped 4 bases, with 11 bases sitting between them. Germline-derived CDR1 and CDR2 are GTSNPN and SVGIG (reference sequence). The CDR3 spans 13 residues. The CDR3 spells CAWSPRAATEAFF. The DNA for the CDR3 is TGTGCCTGGAGTCCCAGGGCTGCCACTGAAGCTTTCTTT.

The genes are TRBV6-5 and TRBJ2-2; D not resolved. Germline CDR1 and CDR2: MNHEY and SVGAGI. The V gene lost 0 bases and the J gene lost 5 bases, with 7 bases spanning the gap. The CDR3 is 14 amino acids. The CDR3 protein is CASSYSGETGELFF. The CDR3 DNA is TGTGCCAGCAGTTACTCGGGCGAGACCGGGGAGCTGTTTTTT.

The chain has TRBV5-4 and TRBJ1-5; tentatively, D is TRBD1 (6 bases). The CDR3 contains 17 residues. Trimming left V 2 bases short and J 3 bases short, with 18 bases between. Germline V gene lookup returns CDR1 SGHNT and CDR2 YYREEE (reference sequence). For the CDR3, the DNA is TGTGCCAGCAGCTTTATGGGGTCGCAGGGGAACAATCAGCCCCAGCATTTT. Translating it yields CASSFMGSQGNNQPQHF.

The genes are TRBV28 and TRBJ2-7; 7 bases fit TRBD2. Germline CDR1 MDHEN, CDR2 SYDVKM. This CDR3 spans 14 amino acids. The ends lost 8 bases at V and 5 bases at J; junction bases unmatched: 12. The CDR3 here is CASSASGGGNEQYF. CDR3 nucleotides: TGTGCCAGCTCTGCCTCGGGCGGGGGTAACGAGCAGTACTTC.

The V call is TRBV5-1, the J call TRBJ1-1; D not certain. The germline V gene has CDR1 SGHRS and CDR2 YFSETQ. The CDR3 consists of 12 residues. Between the trimmed V and J ends, which lost 4 bases and 10 bases, there was a span of 14 bases. The CDR3 region is CASSPSDGLAFF. The CDR3 DNA reads TGCGCCAGCAGCCCCTCCGACGGGTTAGCTTTCTTT.

The genes are TRBV5-1 and TRBJ1-2; unclear D gene. The V and J ends lost 2 bases and 6 bases respectively, with 11 bases between them. The CDR3 has 13 residues. Germline-derived CDR1 and CDR2 are SGHRS and YFSETQ. The CDR3, as DNA: TGCGCCAGCAGCTTCTCGGTGGGAGATGGCTACACCTTC. It translates to CASSFSVGDGYTF.

V and J are TRBV12-5 and TRBJ1-2; D not resolved. V dropped 0 bases and J dropped 7 bases, with 15 bases sitting between them. Germline CDR1 and CDR2: LGHNT and FRNRAP. The CDR3 has 15 residues. Here the CDR3 reads CASGLVPQRRGGYTF. CDR3 nucleotide sequence: TGTGCTAGTGGTTTGGTTCCCCAGAGGCGGGGTGGCTACACCTTC.

The rearrangement uses TRBV7-2 and TRBJ2-2, with TRBD2 matching over 8 bases. CDR3 length: 16 residues. Germline V lookup: CDR1 SGHTA, CDR2 FQGNSA. V was clipped by 3 bases and J by 0 bases; unmatched bases: 3. This CDR3 is CASSFRGGPNTGELFF. In DNA form, the CDR3 reads TGTGCCAGCAGCTTCCGGGGGGGCCCGAACACCGGGGAGCTGTTTTTT.

The count of this clone is one. This chain joins TRBV28 and TRBJ2-7; 7 nucleotides agree with TRBD1. The CDR3 spans 14 residues. Losses at the gene ends were 6 bases for V and 2 bases for J; bases not matched to a gene: 7. Germline loops: CDR1 MDHEN, CDR2 SYDVKM. In DNA form, the CDR3 reads TGTGCCAGCAGCCCGGGACAGACAGCCTACGAGCAGTACTTC. This translates into CASSPGQTAYEQYF.

The chain combines TRBV9 with TRBJ1-1; TRBD1 might be the D (5 bases). Germline V gene data show CDR1 as SGDLS and CDR2 as YYNGEE. Trimming cost V 1 base and J 0 bases, with 10 bases left between them. This CDR3 region has 15 residues. The CDR3 DNA reads TGTGCCAGCAGCGTACCCCGGGGGATGAACACTGAAGCTTTCTTT. Protein sequence: CASSVPRGMNTEAFF. The whole variable domain, filled in from reference TRBV9 and TRBJ1-1, reads DSGVTQTPKHLITATGQRVTLRCSPRSGDLSVYWYQQSLDQGLQFLIQYYNGEERAKGNILERFSAQQFPDLHSELNLSSLELGDSALYFCASSVPRGMNTEAFFGQGTRLTVV.

V usage is TRBV7-2 and J usage is TRBJ2-1; 10 positions match TRBD2. The V and J ends lost 0 bases and 3 bases, in that order; junction bases with no gene match: 2. The CDR3 runs to 16 residues. Germline V gene sequence: CDR1 SGHTA, CDR2 FQGNSA. The CDR3 spells CASSLAASGGYNEQFF. CDR3 in DNA: TGTGCCAGCAGCTTAGCTGCTAGCGGGGGCTACAATGAGCAGTTCTTC.